The sample holds a few counts of the clone carrying this T cell receptor (beta chain). The sample belongs to a study of blood T cell repertoires in COVID-19. Study-level information: Specimens from acute and convalescent COVID-19 originated in the United States, Italy and Spain.

V was clipped by 6 bases and J by 0 bases, with 6 bases between them. The CDR3 has 13 residues. Authors' analysis steps: Amplification from reference gene primers served as the basis for estimated nucleated cell counts. Profiling relied on immunoSEQ multiplex PCR, and the TCRdb table lists in-frame clones only, not all of them. The V and J calls and clone size come from that table; D and trimming were worked out from the DNA. The sample yields more than 95,000 clones, about three quarters seen once. Sequencing was done on a sample of peripheral blood. This sequence joins TRBV12-3 or TRBV12-4 and TRBJ1-3; D gene unclear. The clonotype was recovered from a woman aged 70-85 years with acute or convalescent COVID-19. CDR3 coding DNA: TGTGCCAGCAGCCGGGACTCTGGAAACACCATATATTTT. Encoded protein: CASSRDSGNTIYF.